This TCR beta chain was sequenced in a study of cytomegalovirus exposure and HLA in healthy donors. Across the whole study: Prior work identified around 100 million unique TCR beta sequences in about 179 million T cells. An early release of data contained some 80 million unique TCRs, which came from HLA-typed donors.

Germline values: CDR1 MNHNS, CDR2 SASEGT. The ends lost 5 bases at V and 10 bases at J; junction bases unmatched: 7. This CDR3 has 15 residues. The PCR was carried out with 60 Vbeta primers and 13 Jbeta primers. The method was immunoSEQ multiplex PCR; TCRdb's version includes in-frame clones alone and lacks a portion of them. Its listing shows 100,000 to 150,000 clones. The chain has TRBV6-1 and TRBJ2-1; 14 bases are a match to TRBD2. This receptor was identified in a man aged 18 to 29 in good health and CMV-seronegative. Sequencing was carried out using PBMCs. In DNA form, the CDR3 reads TGTGCCAGCAGTCCGGGACTAGCGGGGGTACGGGAGCAGTTCTTC. Amino acid sequence: CASSPGLAGVREQFF.